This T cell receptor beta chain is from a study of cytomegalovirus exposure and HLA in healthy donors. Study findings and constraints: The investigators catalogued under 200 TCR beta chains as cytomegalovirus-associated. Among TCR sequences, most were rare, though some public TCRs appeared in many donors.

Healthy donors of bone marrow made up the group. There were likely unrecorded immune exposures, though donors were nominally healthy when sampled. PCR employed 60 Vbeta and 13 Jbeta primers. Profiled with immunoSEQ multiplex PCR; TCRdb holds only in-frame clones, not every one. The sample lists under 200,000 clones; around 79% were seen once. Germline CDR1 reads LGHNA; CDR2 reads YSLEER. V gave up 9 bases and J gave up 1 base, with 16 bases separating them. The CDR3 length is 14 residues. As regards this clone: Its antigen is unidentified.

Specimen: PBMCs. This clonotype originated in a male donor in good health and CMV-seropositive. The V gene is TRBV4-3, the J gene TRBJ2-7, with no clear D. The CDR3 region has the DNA TGCGCCAGAGAAGCTCTAAAGATTTCCTACGAGCAGTACTTC. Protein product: CAREALKISYEQYF.